These 17 T cell receptor beta chains came from one sample sequenced in a study of cytomegalovirus exposure and HLA in healthy donors. PCR primers comprised 60 Vbeta and 13 Jbeta primers. The method was immunoSEQ multiplex PCR; TCRdb's version includes in-frame clones alone and lacks a portion of them. The sample consists of tens of thousands of clones, approximately 76% of them appearing once. The sequencing input was PBMCs. The receptor set was obtained from a male donor in good health and CMV-seronegative.

This clone came up a few times. This rearrangement joins TRBV10-3 to TRBJ2-3, with 9 bases identical to TRBD2. The CDR3 is 18 amino acids. V lost 0 bases, J lost 6 bases, and 13 bases stayed unmatched. Per germline, CDR1 ENHRY and CDR2 SYGVKD. CDR3 nucleotides: TGTGCCATCAGTGAGTCCGGTGGTCGCGGGGGGGCGCGCGATACGCAGTATTTT. Its protein product is CAISESGGRGGARDTQYF.

CDR3 bases: TGTGCCAGCAGTTCCGGGACAGGAGCTATTAGCAATCAGCCCCAGCATTTT. Protein: CASSSGTGAISNQPQHF. The chain uses TRBV7-8 and TRBJ1-5, with 8 bases matching TRBD1. Germline CDR1 and CDR2: SGHVS and FQNEAQ. The junction had 10 bases not matched to a gene; V was cut back by 6 bases and J by 0 bases. The CDR3 totals 17 residues.

The chain recombines TRBV9 with TRBJ1-2; perhaps TRBD1 as D (6 bases). CDR3 length: 15 residues. Trimming pared 0 bases from V and 9 bases from J, leaving 18 bases between. Germline V gene lookup returns CDR1 SGDLS and CDR2 YYNGEE. CDR3 protein: CASSVEAAGDRSYTF. The CDR3 coding sequence is TGTGCCAGCAGCGTAGAAGCGGCAGGGGATAGAAGCTACACCTTC.

V usage is TRBV4-2 and J usage is TRBJ1-1, with D maybe TRBD1 (5 bases). The CDR3 is 15 residues long. The V and J ends lost 1 base and 4 bases respectively, with 13 bases between them. The germline V gene encodes CDR1 LGHNA and CDR2 YNFKEQ. This CDR3 is CASSQGAGVITEAFF. The CDR3, as DNA: TGTGCCAGCAGCCAAGGTGCGGGGGTTATCACTGAAGCTTTCTTT.

This clone was seen only a few times. This chain uses TRBV28 with TRBJ1-1, with TRBD1 as a possible D gene (6 bases). Trimming pared 7 bases from V and 5 bases from J, leaving 17 bases between. Germline values: CDR1 MDHEN, CDR2 SYDVKM. The CDR3 runs 14 residues. The CDR3 here is CASTGGGASTEAFF. Written as DNA, the CDR3 is TGTGCCAGCACGGGGGGGGGCGCGAGTACTGAAGCTTTCTTT. Filled out from reference TRBV28 and TRBJ1-1, the complete variable domain reads DVKVTQSSRYLVKRTGEKVFLECVQDMDHENMFWYRQDPGLGLRLIYFSYDVKMKEKGDIPEGYSVSREKKERFSLILESASTNQTSMYLCASTGGGASTEAFFGQGTRLTVV.

The chain recombines TRBV5-1 with TRBJ1-4, with D maybe TRBD1 (5 bases). CDR1 and CDR2 from the germline V gene are SGHRS and YFSETQ. V lost 0 bases to trimming and J lost 3 bases, with 15 bases between them. This CDR3 comprises 17 residues. The DNA of the CDR3 is TGCGCCAGCAGCTTGGACAGGCCGTTTTCAGCTAATGAAAAACTGTTTTTT. Translating gives CASSLDRPFSANEKLFF.

The chain employs TRBV7-9 and TRBJ1-2; maybe TRBD1 (6 bases). V lost 5 bases and J 0 bases, leaving 16 bases between the germline ends. The CDR3 extends over 16 amino acids. The germline V gene encodes CDR1 SEHNR and CDR2 FQNEAQ (reference sequence). Written as DNA, the CDR3 is TGTGCCAGCAGCCCTTGGGACATCACCCCTAACTATGGCTACACCTTC. Translation gives CASSPWDITPNYGYTF.

This clone was found once. This chain uses TRBV27 with TRBJ2-3; 11 bases fit TRBD1. This CDR3 has 16 amino acids. J was trimmed by 1 base and V by 3 bases; bases with no gene match: 3. From germline, CDR1 is MNHEY and CDR2 SMNVEV (reference sequence). The CDR3 reads CASSFGQGARTDTQYF. CDR3 DNA sequence: TGTGCCAGCAGTTTCGGACAGGGGGCTCGCACAGATACGCAGTATTTT.

This chain uses TRBV11-2 with TRBJ2-5; 8 bases fit TRBD1. This CDR3 contains 13 residues. The V and J ends lost 5 bases and 5 bases, in that order; junction bases with no gene match: 4. The germline gives CDR1 SGHAT, CDR2 FQNNGV. The CDR3, as DNA: TGTGCCAGCAGCCGAGACAGGGGTGAGACCCAGTACTTC. Translated: CASSRDRGETQYF. The whole variable domain, filled in from reference TRBV11-2 and TRBJ2-5, reads EAGVAQSPRYKIIEKRQSVAFWCNPISGHATLYWYQQILGQGPKLLIQFQNNGVVDDSQLPKDRFSAERLKGVDSTLKIQPAKLEDSAVYLCASSRDRGETQYFGPGTRLLVL.

The chain employs TRBV5-6 and TRBJ2-7; the D gene is possibly TRBD1 (5 bases). Trimming took 5 bases from V and 3 from J, leaving 15 bases between them. The germline CDR1 and CDR2 sequences are SGHDT and YYEEEE. CDR3 length: 14 amino acids. Here the CDR3 reads CASRRQTIFYEQYF. Written as DNA, the CDR3 is TGTGCCAGCAGGAGACAGACAATTTTCTACGAGCAGTACTTC.

This clone is a singleton in its sample. V gene TRBV28 combines with J gene TRBJ1-1; the D gene is possibly TRBD1 (6 bases). The germline V gene encodes CDR1 MDHEN and CDR2 SYDVKM. V was cut by 4 bases and J by 8 bases, with 17 bases left in between. The CDR3 is 14 residues long. The CDR3 spells CASSYRVYGPEAFF. CDR3 DNA: TGTGCCAGCAGTTACAGGGTCTACGGCCCCGAAGCTTTCTTT.

The table lists this clone with a few counts. The chain carries TRBV6-6 and TRBJ1-1; D is uncertain. Looked up from germline, CDR1 is MNHNY and CDR2 is SVGAGI (reference sequence). V was trimmed by 6 bases and J by 1 base, leaving 12 bases between them. The CDR3 totals 14 residues. The CDR3 region has the DNA TGTGCCAGCAGCACCCGTTTTAGGAACACTGAAGCTTTCTTT. Translating it yields CASSTRFRNTEAFF.

The table lists this clone with a count of one. The J gene is TRBJ1-2, the V gene TRBV6-1; maybe TRBD1 (6 bases). Trimming took off 9 bases at V and 6 bases at J, with 17 bases between the two ends. The length of the CDR3 is 13 residues. Germline V gene sequence: CDR1 MNHNS, CDR2 SASEGT. Here the CDR3 reads CASLAGTYDGYTF. The DNA for the CDR3 is TGTGCCAGTCTCGCCGGGACATATGATGGCTACACCTTC.

The V and J genes are TRBV6-4 and TRBJ1-2; D gene unclear. Germline CDR1 and CDR2: MRHNA and SNTAGT. Trimming cost V 0 bases and J 5 bases, with 10 bases left between them. There are 14 residues in the CDR3. In nucleotides, the CDR3 is TGTGCCAGCAGTGACTCAGGAGTAGTATATGGCTACACCTTC. As protein: CASSDSGVVYGYTF.

The rearrangement uses TRBV28 and TRBJ1-3; D is unresolved. CDR3 length equals 12 residues. CDR1 MDHEN and CDR2 SYDVKM come from the germline V gene. Trimming stripped 2 bases from V and 8 bases from J, with 7 bases between. CDR3 sequence (DNA): TGTGCCAGCAGTTTAAAGTCAGACACCATATATTTT. Translation gives CASSLKSDTIYF.

CDR3 residues: CASSLSGQGVVEQYF. The CDR3 nucleotides read TGTGCCAGCAGTTTATCGGGACAGGGGGTCGTCGAGCAGTACTTC. This sequence joins TRBV27 and TRBJ2-7; 11 positions agree with TRBD1. Looked up from germline, CDR1 is MNHEY and CDR2 is SMNVEV (reference sequence). The ends lost 0 bases at V and 6 bases at J; junction bases unmatched: 4. The length of the CDR3 is 15 residues.

The CDR3 DNA reads TGTGCCAGCAGCCAAGGGGCACTCTATGGCTACACCTTC. It codes for CASSQGALYGYTF. The chain links TRBV14 to TRBJ1-2; D unresolved. Trimming shortened V by 1 base and J by 4 bases, and 7 bases separated the two germline ends. The CDR3 spans 13 residues. The germline V gene encodes CDR1 SGHDN and CDR2 FVKESK.